Listed below are T cell receptor beta chains from one sample, sequenced in a study of T cells after yellow fever vaccination. TCRdb re-called the 5' RACE reads with MiXCR, one entry per CDR3 protein. Among about 350,000 distinct CDR3 sequences, under 15% were seen once, and the ten largest hold 2.5% to 4%. This specimen was CD4+ T cells sorted from PBMCs, taken 15 days after the yellow fever booster vaccination. Receptors originate from a man aged 18 to 29 who received the YFV17D yellow fever vaccine. Each CDR3 is given with its conserved first and last residue. A D gene is named only where the DNA matches it firmly. Not every row has a clone size; where given, it reads once, few, many or a size class.

cdr3_aa	cdr3_nt	clone_size	d_call	j_call	v_call
CSARDRLEGLGQFF	TGCAGTGCTAGAGATCGGCTCGAGGGACTAGGCCAGTTCTTC	-	TRBD2	TRBJ2-1	TRBV20-1
CASSLRDGGNTIYF	TGTGCCAGCAGTTTAAGAGACGGAGGAAACACCATATATTTT	-	-	TRBJ1-3	TRBV27
CASSFGLRGAFF	TGTGCCAGCAGTTTCGGTCTTCGCGGAGCTTTCTTT	-	-	TRBJ1-1	TRBV12-3/TRBV12-4
CSGTFGTDTQYF	TGCAGTGGGACGTTCGGCACAGATACGCAGTATTTT	few	-	TRBJ2-3	TRBV20-1
CASLGNRLNYNEQFF	TGTGCCAGCCTCGGGAACAGACTAAACTACAATGAGCAGTTCTTC	few	-	TRBJ2-1	TRBV28
CASSYGGDHGELFF	TGTGCCAGCAGCTACGGCGGGGATCACGGGGAGCTGTTTTTT	-	-	TRBJ2-2	TRBV5-4
CASSQGVRSYEQYF	TGTGCCAGCAGCCAGGGGGTCAGATCCTACGAGCAGTACTTC	-	-	TRBJ2-7	TRBV3-1
CASSLTSMLDTQYF	TGTGCCAGCAGCTTAACGTCCATGCTGGATACGCAGTATTTT	few	-	TRBJ2-3	TRBV7-2
CASSLVGRGLLTYNEQFF	TGTGCCAGCAGCTTAGTAGGCAGGGGGCTTCTGACCTACAATGAGCAGTTCTTC	-	TRBD1	TRBJ2-1	TRBV7-2
CASSYPRPMAEAFF	TGTGCCAGCAGTTACCCAAGACCGATGGCTGAAGCTTTCTTT	-	-	TRBJ1-1	TRBV6-2/TRBV6-3
CASSLGQAANSPLHF	TGTGCCAGCAGCTTAGGGCAGGCCGCTAATTCACCCCTCCACTTT	-	-	TRBJ1-6	TRBV7-9
CASSPFKVSSGVLTF	TGTGCCAGCAGCCCCTTTAAGGTTAGCTCTGGGGTCCTGACTTTC	few	-	TRBJ2-6	TRBV7-2
CASSLGFVVNTEAFF	TGCGCCAGCAGCTTGGGCTTCGTTGTGAACACTGAAGCTTTCTTT	few	-	TRBJ1-1	TRBV5-1
CASSQDGQVDIQYF	TGCGCCAGCAGCCAAGATGGCCAGGTTGACATTCAGTACTTC	-	-	TRBJ2-4	TRBV4-3
CSAPPGGLAKNIQYF	TGCAGTGCTCCACCCGGGGGACTAGCCAAAAACATTCAGTACTTC	many	-	TRBJ2-4	TRBV20-1
CASSYRITGETQYF	TGTGCCAGCAGTTATAGGATAACGGGGGAGACCCAGTACTTC	few	-	TRBJ2-5	TRBV6-2/TRBV6-3
CASSQRGDYNEQFF	TGTGCCAGCAGCCAGCGGGGGGATTACAATGAGCAGTTCTTC	few	TRBD2	TRBJ2-1	TRBV7-3
CASSLLVGGGEGGELFF	TGCGCCAGCAGCCTCCTAGTAGGCGGGGGCGAGGGCGGGGAGCTGTTTTTT	many	-	TRBJ2-2	TRBV4-3
CSAGTGGSYGYTF	TGCAGTGCTGGGACAGGGGGCTCCTATGGCTACACCTTC	-	TRBD1	TRBJ1-2	TRBV20-1
CASSSHLTGGETQYF	TGTGCCAGCAGCTCGCACCTAACAGGGGGAGAGACCCAGTACTTC	-	TRBD1	TRBJ2-5	TRBV7-2
CATSSSGGVLNEQFF	TGTGCCACCAGCTCTAGCGGGGGGGTACTGAATGAGCAGTTCTTC	few	TRBD2	TRBJ2-1	TRBV24-1
CASPPSGGHTGELFF	TGCGCCAGCCCCCCTAGCGGGGGGCACACCGGGGAGCTGTTTTTT	many	TRBD2	TRBJ2-2	TRBV5-1
CSARDTANYGYTF	TGCAGTGCTAGAGATACCGCTAACTATGGCTACACCTTC	-	-	TRBJ1-2	TRBV20-1
CASSLLTGQVNYGYTF	TGTGCCAGCAGTTTACTCACGGGACAGGTTAACTATGGCTACACCTTC	few	TRBD1	TRBJ1-2	TRBV28
CASSLFINTEAFF	TGTGCCAGCAGCTTATTCATAAACACTGAAGCTTTCTTT	-	-	TRBJ1-1	TRBV7-9
CASTTHSSYNEQFF	TGTGCCAGCACGACTCACTCCTCCTACAATGAGCAGTTCTTC	-	-	TRBJ2-1	TRBV27
CASVATGELFF	TGTGCTAGTGTTGCAACCGGGGAGCTGTTTTTT	-	-	TRBJ2-2	TRBV12-5
CAISESVGSAGEQFF	TGTGCCATCAGTGAGTCGGTGGGGAGCGCTGGTGAGCAGTTCTTC	-	-	TRBJ2-1	TRBV10-3
CASSFTGATQYF	TGTGCCAGCAGCTTTACAGGGGCTACGCAGTATTTT	few	TRBD1	TRBJ2-3	TRBV7-8
CSAATSAGFNEQFF	TGCAGTGCCGCTACTAGTGCGGGGTTCAATGAGCAGTTCTTC	few	-	TRBJ2-1	TRBV20-1
CASSPPGQPYEQYF	TGTGCCAGCAGTCCTCCGGGACAGCCCTACGAGCAGTACTTC	-	TRBD1	TRBJ2-7	TRBV7-6
CASSLWGGYSTDTQYF	TGTGCCAGCAGCTTGTGGGGGGGGTATAGCACAGATACGCAGTATTTT	-	TRBD2	TRBJ2-3	TRBV7-2
CASSLGVGPTDTQYF	TGTGCTAGCAGCTTAGGTGTGGGACCCACAGATACGCAGTATTTT	-	-	TRBJ2-3	TRBV7-7
CASSRQSPTGELFF	TGCGCCAGCAGCCGACAGAGCCCCACCGGAGAGCTGTTTTTT	-	-	TRBJ2-2	TRBV10-2
CASSQTDREAEKLFF	TGTGCCAGCAGCCAGACCGACAGGGAGGCTGAAAAACTGTTTTTT	-	TRBD1	TRBJ1-4	TRBV4-2
CASSLQYSGGSPNEQFF	TGTGCCAGCAGCTTGCAATATAGCGGGGGGTCCCCGAATGAGCAGTTCTTC	few	TRBD2	TRBJ2-1	TRBV7-2
CASSALGQGLETQYF	TGTGCCAGCAGTGCTCTAGGGCAGGGGTTGGAGACCCAGTACTTC	-	-	TRBJ2-5	TRBV2
CASSQGQAGSLPETQYF	TGTGCCAGCAGCCAAGGGCAAGCGGGGAGCCTACCAGAGACCCAGTACTTC	few	TRBD2	TRBJ2-5	TRBV4-2
CASLTSGDVTDTQFF	TGCGCCAGCCTTACTAGCGGGGACGTCACAGATACGCAGTTTTTT	-	TRBD2	TRBJ2-3	TRBV5-1
CASSFSGEDTQYF	TGTGCCAGCAGTTTCTCCGGGGAAGATACGCAGTATTTT	-	-	TRBJ2-3	TRBV6-6
CASLDLYGYTF	TGTGCCAGCCTGGACCTCTATGGCTACACCTTC	-	-	TRBJ1-2	TRBV6-5
CASSFSGTSGGAQTQYF	TGTGCCAGCAGCTTCTCCGGGACTAGCGGGGGGGCGCAGACCCAGTACTTC	many	TRBD2	TRBJ2-5	TRBV7-9
CATSRDRGYGYTF	TGTGCCACATCCCGGGACAGGGGCTATGGCTACACCTTC	few	TRBD1	TRBJ1-2	TRBV6-5
CASSRDGGDLTEAFF	TGTGCCAGCAGCCGTGATGGAGGGGACCTCACTGAAGCTTTCTTT	few	-	TRBJ1-1	TRBV5-5
CASSPLFSHEQYF	TGTGCCAGCTCACCATTGTTCAGTCACGAGCAGTACTTC	-	-	TRBJ2-7	TRBV18
CASRGLEGDTGELFF	TGTGCCAGCCGAGGCCTCGAAGGGGACACCGGGGAGCTGTTTTTT	many	-	TRBJ2-2	TRBV10-3